The following is a T cell receptor (beta chain) sequence with its context. Its antigen is unidentified. TCRdb re-derived calls from the 5' RACE reads in MiXCR, one entry per CDR3 protein. The profile covers 220,000 or so distinct CDR3 sequences, with approximately 10% appearing a single time and about 3.8% taken by the ten largest. These data originate in a study of T-cell memory formation after mild COVID-19. Study-wide results and limits: CD4+ contracting clones were mainly CM and EM; CD8+ ones, EMRA.

The germline CDR1 and CDR2 sequences are SGHTA and FQGTGA. The CDR3 is 14 residues long. Trimming left V 2 bases short and J 5 bases short, with 11 bases between. The sequence was obtained from a young man who had mild COVID-19 (a few samples of this study predate the infection). Cell type and time point are not known. V gene TRBV7-3 combines with J gene TRBJ2-3; the D gene is possibly TRBD2 (6 bases). The source material was PBMCs or a T cell subset sorted from them (not recorded which). CDR3 protein: CASSLLRGGDTQYF. DNA for the CDR3: TGTGCCAGCAGCTTATTGCGGGGTGGAGATACGCAGTATTTT.